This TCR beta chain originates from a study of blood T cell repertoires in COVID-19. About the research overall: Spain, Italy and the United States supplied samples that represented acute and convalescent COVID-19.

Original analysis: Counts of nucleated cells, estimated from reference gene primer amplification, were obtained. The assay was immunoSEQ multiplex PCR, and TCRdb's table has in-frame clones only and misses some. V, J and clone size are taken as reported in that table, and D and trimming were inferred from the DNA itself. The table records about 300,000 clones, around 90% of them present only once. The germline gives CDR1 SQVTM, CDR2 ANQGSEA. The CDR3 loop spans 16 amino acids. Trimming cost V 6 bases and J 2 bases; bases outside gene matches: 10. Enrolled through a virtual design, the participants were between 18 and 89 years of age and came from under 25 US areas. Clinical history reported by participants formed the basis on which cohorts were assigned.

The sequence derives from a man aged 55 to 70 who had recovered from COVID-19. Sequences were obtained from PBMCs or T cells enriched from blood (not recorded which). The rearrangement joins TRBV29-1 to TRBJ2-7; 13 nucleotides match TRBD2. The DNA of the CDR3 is TGCAGCGTGACGGGACTAGCGGGATTAGGGCCCTACGAGCAGTACTTC. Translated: CSVTGLAGLGPYEQYF.